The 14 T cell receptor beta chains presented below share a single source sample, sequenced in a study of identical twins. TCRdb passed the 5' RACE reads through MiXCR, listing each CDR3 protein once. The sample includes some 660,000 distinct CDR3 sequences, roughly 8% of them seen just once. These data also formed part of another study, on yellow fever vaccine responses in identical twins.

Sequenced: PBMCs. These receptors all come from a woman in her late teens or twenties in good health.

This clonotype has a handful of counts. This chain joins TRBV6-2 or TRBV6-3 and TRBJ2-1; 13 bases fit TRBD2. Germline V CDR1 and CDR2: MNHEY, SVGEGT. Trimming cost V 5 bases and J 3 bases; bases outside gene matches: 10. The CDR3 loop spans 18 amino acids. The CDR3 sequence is CASSPNPGTSGNYNEQFF. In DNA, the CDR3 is TGTGCCAGCAGTCCAAACCCGGGGACTAGCGGGAACTACAATGAGCAGTTCTTC.

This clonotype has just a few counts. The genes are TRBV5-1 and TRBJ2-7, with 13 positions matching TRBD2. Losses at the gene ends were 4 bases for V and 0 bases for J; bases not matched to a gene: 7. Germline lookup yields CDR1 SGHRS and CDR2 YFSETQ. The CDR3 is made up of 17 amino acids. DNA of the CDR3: TGCGCCAGCAGCAGGGGACTAGCGGGAATGGGCTCCTACGAGCAGTACTTC. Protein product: CASSRGLAGMGSYEQYF.

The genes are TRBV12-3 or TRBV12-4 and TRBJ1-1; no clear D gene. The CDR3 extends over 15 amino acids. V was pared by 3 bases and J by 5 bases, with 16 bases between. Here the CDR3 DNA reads TGTGCCAGCAGTTTTACCTCCGTTTTGGGGACTGAAGCTTTCTTT. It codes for CASSFTSVLGTEAFF.

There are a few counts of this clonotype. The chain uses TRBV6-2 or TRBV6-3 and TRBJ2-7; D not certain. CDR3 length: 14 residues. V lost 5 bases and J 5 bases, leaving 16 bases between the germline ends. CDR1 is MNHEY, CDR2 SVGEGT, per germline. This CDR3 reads CASSTTSVSNEQYF. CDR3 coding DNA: TGTGCCAGCAGTACAACCTCCGTCTCTAACGAGCAGTACTTC.

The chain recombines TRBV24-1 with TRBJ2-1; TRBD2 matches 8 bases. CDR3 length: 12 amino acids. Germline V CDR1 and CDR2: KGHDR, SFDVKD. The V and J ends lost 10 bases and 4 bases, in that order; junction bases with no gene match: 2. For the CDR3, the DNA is TGTGCCACTAGCGGGACATACAATGAGCAGTTCTTC. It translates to CATSGTYNEQFF.

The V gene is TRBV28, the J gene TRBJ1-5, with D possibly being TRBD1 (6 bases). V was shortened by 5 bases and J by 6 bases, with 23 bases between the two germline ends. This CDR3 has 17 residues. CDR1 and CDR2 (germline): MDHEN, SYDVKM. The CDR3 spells CASSTRLQGGRGQPQHF. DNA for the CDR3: TGTGCCAGCAGTACACGACTACAGGGAGGGAGGGGTCAGCCCCAGCATTTT.

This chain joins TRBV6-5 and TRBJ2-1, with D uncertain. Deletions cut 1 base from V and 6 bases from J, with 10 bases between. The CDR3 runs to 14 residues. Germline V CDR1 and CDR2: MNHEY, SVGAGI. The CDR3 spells CASSYLGFANEQFF. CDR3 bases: TGTGCCAGCAGTTACTTGGGCTTTGCCAATGAGCAGTTCTTC.

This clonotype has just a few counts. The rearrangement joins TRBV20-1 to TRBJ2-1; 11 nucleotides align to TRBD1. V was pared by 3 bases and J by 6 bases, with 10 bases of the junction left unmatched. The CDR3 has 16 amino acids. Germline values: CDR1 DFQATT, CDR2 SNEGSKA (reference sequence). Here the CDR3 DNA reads TGCAGTGCTAGTCAGGAGGACAGGGGGCGCGCCAATGAGCAGTTCTTC. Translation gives CSASQEDRGRANEQFF.

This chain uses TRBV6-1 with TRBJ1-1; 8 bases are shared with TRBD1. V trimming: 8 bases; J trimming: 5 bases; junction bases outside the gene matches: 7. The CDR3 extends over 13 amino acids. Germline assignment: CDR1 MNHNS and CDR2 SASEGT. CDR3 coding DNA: TGTGCCAGCGAGCGGACAGGGCGGACTGAAGCTTTCTTT. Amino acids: CASERTGRTEAFF.

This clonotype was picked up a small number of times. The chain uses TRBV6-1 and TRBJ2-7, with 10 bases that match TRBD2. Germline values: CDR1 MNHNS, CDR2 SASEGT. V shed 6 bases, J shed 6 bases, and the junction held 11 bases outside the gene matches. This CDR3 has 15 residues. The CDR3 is CASSRSSGRRSEQYF. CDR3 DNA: TGTGCCAGCAGCCGCTCTAGCGGGAGAAGGTCCGAGCAGTACTTC.

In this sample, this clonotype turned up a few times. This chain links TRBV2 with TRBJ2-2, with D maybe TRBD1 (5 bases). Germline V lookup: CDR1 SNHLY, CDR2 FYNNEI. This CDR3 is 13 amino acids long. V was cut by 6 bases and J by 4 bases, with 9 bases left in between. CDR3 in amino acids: CASRDTGTGELFF. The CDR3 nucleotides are TGTGCCAGCAGGGACACAGGCACCGGGGAGCTGTTTTTT.

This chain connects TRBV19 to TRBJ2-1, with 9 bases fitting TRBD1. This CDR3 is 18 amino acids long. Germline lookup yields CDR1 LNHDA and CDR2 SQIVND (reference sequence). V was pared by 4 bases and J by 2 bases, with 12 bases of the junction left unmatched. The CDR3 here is CASSNGGQGIGAYNEQFF. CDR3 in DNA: TGTGCCAGTAGTAACGGTGGACAGGGGATTGGCGCCTACAATGAGCAGTTCTTC.

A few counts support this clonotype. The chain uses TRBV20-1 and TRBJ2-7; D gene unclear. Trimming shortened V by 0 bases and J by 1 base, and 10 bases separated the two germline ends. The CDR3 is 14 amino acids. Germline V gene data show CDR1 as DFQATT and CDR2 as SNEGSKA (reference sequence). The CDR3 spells CSARDHQTSYEQYF. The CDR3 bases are TGCAGTGCTAGAGATCATCAGACTTCCTACGAGCAGTACTTC.

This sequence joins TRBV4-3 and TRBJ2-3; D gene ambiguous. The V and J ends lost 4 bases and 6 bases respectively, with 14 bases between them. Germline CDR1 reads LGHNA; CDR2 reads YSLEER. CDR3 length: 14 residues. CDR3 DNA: TGCGCCAGCAGCCCACCGGACCAAAGGGATACGCAGTATTTT. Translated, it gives CASSPPDQRDTQYF.